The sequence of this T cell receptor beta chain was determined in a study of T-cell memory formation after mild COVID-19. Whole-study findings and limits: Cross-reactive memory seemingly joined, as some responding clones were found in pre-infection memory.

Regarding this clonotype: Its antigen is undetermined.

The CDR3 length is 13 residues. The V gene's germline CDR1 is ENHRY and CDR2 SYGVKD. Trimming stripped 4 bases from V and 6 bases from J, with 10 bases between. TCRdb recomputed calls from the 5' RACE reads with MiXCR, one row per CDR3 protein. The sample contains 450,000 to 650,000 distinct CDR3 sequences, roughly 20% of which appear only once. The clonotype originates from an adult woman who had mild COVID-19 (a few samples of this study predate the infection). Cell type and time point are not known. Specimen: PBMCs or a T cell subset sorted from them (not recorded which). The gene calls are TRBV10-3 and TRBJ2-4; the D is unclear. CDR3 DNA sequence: TGTGCCATCAGTGGAACAGAAGGAAACATTCAGTACTTC. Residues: CAISGTEGNIQYF.